The sequence of this TCR beta chain was determined in a study of blood T cell repertoires in COVID-19. Across the study: T cells, B-cell-depleted T cells, or PBMCs provided the cDNA or gDNA that served as material.

Patients of the Seattle cohort, enrolled during active infection, were followed longitudinally. Authors' methods: The authors estimated nucleated cell counts from reference gene primer amplification. The assay was immunoSEQ multiplex PCR, and TCRdb's table has in-frame clones only and misses some. The DNA was the basis for D and trimming; V, J and clone size are from that table. The sample lists some 180,000 clones, about 88% occurring once. There are 17 residues in the CDR3. With 3 bases clipped from V and 1 base from J, the junction kept 8 bases outside the gene matches. Germline lookup yields CDR1 SEHNR and CDR2 FQNEAQ (reference sequence).

The gene calls are TRBV7-9 and TRBJ2-3; 9 bases are a match to TRBD2. The sequence came from a middle-aged man with COVID-19, enrolled during active disease. Sequencing input: peripheral blood. The CDR3 region has the DNA TGTGCCAGCAGCTTCGGATCTAGCGGGACGGGCACAGATACGCAGTATTTT. Translated, it gives CASSFGSSGTGTDTQYF.